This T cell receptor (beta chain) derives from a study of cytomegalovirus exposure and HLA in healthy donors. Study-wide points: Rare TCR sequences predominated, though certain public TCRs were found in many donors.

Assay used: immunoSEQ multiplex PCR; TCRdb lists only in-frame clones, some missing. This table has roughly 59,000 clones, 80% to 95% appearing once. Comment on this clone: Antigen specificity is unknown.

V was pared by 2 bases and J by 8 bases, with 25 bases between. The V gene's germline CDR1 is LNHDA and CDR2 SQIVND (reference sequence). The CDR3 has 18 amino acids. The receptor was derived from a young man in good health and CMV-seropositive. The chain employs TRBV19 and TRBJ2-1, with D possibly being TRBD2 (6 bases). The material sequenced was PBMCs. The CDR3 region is CASSIYVVAGSPPYEQFF. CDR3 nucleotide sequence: TGTGCCAGTAGTATATATGTCGTTGCGGGGAGTCCCCCTTATGAGCAGTTCTTC.